The source of this T cell receptor (beta chain) is a study of T cell changes during pregnancy in multiple sclerosis. The assay was immunoSEQ multiplex PCR, and TCRdb's table has in-frame clones only and misses some. The repertoire holds approximately 100,000 clones, with approximately 90% as singletons. Germline loops: CDR1 LNHDA, CDR2 SQIVND (reference sequence). There are 13 residues in the CDR3. J was trimmed by 6 bases and V by 5 bases; bases with no gene match: 3. Sequencing was performed on peripheral blood, taken after pregnancy. The rearrangement joins TRBV19 to TRBJ1-5, with 8 positions matching TRBD1. The sequence derives from a female donor with multiple sclerosis, enrolled in a pregnancy study. Here the CDR3 reads CASSQGARQPQHF. For the CDR3, the DNA is TGTGCCAGTAGTCAGGGGGCACGTCAGCCCCAGCATTTT.